This T cell receptor (beta chain) emerged from a study of T-cell memory formation after mild COVID-19. Whole-study context: Largely donor-specific sequence clusters came from a couple of donors.

The sample holds a few counts of this clonotype. Its antigen is currently unknown. Study observations and caveats: Clones that contracted from day 15 to 85 were balanced CD4/CD8, while later expanders leaned CD4+. Contracting CD4+ clones lay largely in CM and EM, with CD8+ ones residing in EMRA.

5'RACE, which relied on constant-segment primers, yielded TCR alpha and TCR beta cDNA libraries carrying sample barcodes and UMIs. TCRdb re-analysed the 5' RACE reads in MiXCR, keeping a single row per CDR3 protein. Of 90,000 to 130,000 distinct CDR3 sequences listed, about 18% are singletons. The sample consisted of PBMCs or a T cell subset sorted from them (not recorded which). The receptor was derived from a man aged 18 to 29 who had mild COVID-19 (a few samples of this study predate the infection). Cell type and time point are not known.

The chain's CDR3 is CSASSRQVPYEQYV. The CDR3 DNA reads TGCAGTGCTAGCTCAAGGCAGGTCCCCTACGAGCAGTACGTC. The rearrangement uses TRBV20-1 and TRBJ2-7; D uncertain. V gave up 3 bases and J gave up 2 bases, with 14 bases separating them. CDR1 DFQATT and CDR2 SNEGSKA come from the germline V gene (reference sequence). The CDR3 extends over 14 amino acids.